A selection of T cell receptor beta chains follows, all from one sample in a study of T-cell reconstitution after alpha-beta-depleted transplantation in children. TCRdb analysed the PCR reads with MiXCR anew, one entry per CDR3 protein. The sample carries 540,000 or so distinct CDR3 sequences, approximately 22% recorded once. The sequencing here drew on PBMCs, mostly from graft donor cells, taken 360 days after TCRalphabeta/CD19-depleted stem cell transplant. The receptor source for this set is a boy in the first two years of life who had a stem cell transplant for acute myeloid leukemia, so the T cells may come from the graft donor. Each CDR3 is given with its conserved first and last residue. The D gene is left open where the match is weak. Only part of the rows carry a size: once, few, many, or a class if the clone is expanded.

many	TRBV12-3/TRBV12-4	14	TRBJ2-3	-	TGTGCCAGCAGGCGGGGCTACCACACAGATACGCAGTATTTT	CASRRGYHTDTQYF
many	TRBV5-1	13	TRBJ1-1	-	TGCGCCAGCAGCTCGATGGACGACACTGAAGCTTTCTTT	CASSSMDDTEAFF
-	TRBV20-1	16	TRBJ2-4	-	TGCAGTGCTAGGCTAGACAGGCCTCTAGCCAAAAACATTCAGTACTTC	CSARLDRPLAKNIQYF
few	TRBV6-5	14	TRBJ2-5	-	TGTGCCAGCAGTTACTCGTATCAGGGGCAGACCCAGTACTTC	CASSYSYQGQTQYF
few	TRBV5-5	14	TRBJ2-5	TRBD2	TGTGCCAGCAGACCCCCGGGGGGGGGGACGACCCAGTACTTC	CASRPPGGGTTQYF
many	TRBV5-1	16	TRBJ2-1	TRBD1	TGCGCCAGCAGCTTGTACATCGACAGGGACTACAATGAGCAGTTCTTC	CASSLYIDRDYNEQFF
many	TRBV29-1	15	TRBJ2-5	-	TGCAGCGTTGAAGAGTCCGGGACGGGAGAAGAGACCCAGTACTTC	CSVEESGTGEETQYF
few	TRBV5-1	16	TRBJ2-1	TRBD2	TGCGCCAGCAGCCTCACTAGCGGGGGGAGGGTGCATGAGCAGTTCTTC	CASSLTSGGRVHEQFF
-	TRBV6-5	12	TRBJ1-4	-	TGTGCCAGCTCCAGGGATAAGGAAAAACTGTTTTTT	CASSRDKEKLFF
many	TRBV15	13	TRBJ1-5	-	TGTGCCACCAGCAGAGATCGGGGCAGGCCCCAGCATTTT	CATSRDRGRPQHF
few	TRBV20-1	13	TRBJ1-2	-	TGCAGTGCTAGAGGAATAGGGAACTATGGCTACACCTTC	CSARGIGNYGYTF
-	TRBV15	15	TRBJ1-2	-	TGTGCCACCAGCAGAGTGGGGGAAAGACGGGCTGGCTACACCTTC	CATSRVGERRAGYTF
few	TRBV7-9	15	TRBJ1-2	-	TGTGCCAGCAGCTCCCCCGCGGATACTAACTATGGCTACACCTTC	CASSSPADTNYGYTF
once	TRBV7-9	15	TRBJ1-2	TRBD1	TGTGCCAGCAGCAGTCCGGGACAGGGGGCATTAGGCTACACCTTC	CASSSPGQGALGYTF
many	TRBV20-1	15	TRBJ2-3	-	TGCAGTGCTACCCTGGGGGCAGGACTCACAGATACGCAGTATTTT	CSATLGAGLTDTQYF
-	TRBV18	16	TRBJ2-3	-	TGTGCCAGCTCACCACTGGGCCATGAGGCCACAGATACGCAGTATTTT	CASSPLGHEATDTQYF
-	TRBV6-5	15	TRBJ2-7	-	TGTGCCAGCAGTTCCCAACTAGTTCGGGACTACGAGCAGTACTTC	CASSSQLVRDYEQYF
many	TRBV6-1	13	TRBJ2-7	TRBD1	TGTGCCAGCAGAGCGACAGGGGTCCACGAGCAGTACTTC	CASRATGVHEQYF
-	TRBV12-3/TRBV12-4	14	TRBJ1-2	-	TGTGCCAGCACGTGGTCAGTTACTAACTATGGCTACACCTTC	CASTWSVTNYGYTF
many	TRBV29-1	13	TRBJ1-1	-	TGCAGCGTTGAAGTCGACAGTCCGACTGAAGCTTTCTTT	CSVEVDSPTEAFF
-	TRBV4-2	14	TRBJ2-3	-	TGTGCCAGCAGCCAAGTAGGTAGCACAGATACGCAGTATTTT	CASSQVGSTDTQYF
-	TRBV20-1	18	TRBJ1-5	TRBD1	TGCAGTGCTGCAAAGATTTACAGGGGTGCGGGCCCGAATCAGCCCCAGCATTTT	CSAAKIYRGAGPNQPQHF
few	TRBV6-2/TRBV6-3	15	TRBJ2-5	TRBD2	TGTGCCAGCAGTTACTCGGGGACTAGCGCGGAGACCCAGTACTTC	CASSYSGTSAETQYF